The entry below gives a single T cell receptor (beta chain) sequence along with its context. This CDR3 comprises 14 residues. Trimming removed 0 bases at V and 2 bases at J, with 6 bases between. CDR1 SGDLS and CDR2 YYNGEE come from the germline V gene. The record originates from a study of Ad26.COV2.S vaccination and SARS-CoV-2 variants. The protocol was immunoSEQ multiplex PCR, while the TCRdb copy is restricted to in-frame clones and leaves out a portion. The sample lists about 480,000 clones, roughly 87% occurring once. Treatment here: 15 to 20 received Ad26.COV2.S at low or high dose, single or two shots; 5 received placebo; per-sample allocation not given. Sampling was performed 63 days after the first vaccine or placebo injection.

The sample consisted of peripheral blood, taken in a trial of Ad26.COV2.S vaccine versus placebo. The TCR originated in a person aged 18-60 years who received the Ad26.COV2.S COVID-19 vaccine or a placebo. The chain carries TRBV9 and TRBJ1-3; no clear D. CDR3 bases: TGTGCCAGCAGCGTAGACTGGGCTGGAAACACCATATATTTT. It specifies CASSVDWAGNTIYF.